One and the same sample provided the 2 T cell receptor beta chains below, sequenced in a study of blood T cell repertoires in COVID-19. Clones were sequenced by immunoSEQ multiplex PCR, and TCRdb holds only the in-frame ones, with some missing. The repertoire holds about 180,000 clones, with roughly nine tenths as singletons. Sequencing was done on a sample of PBMCs or T cells enriched from blood (not recorded which). These receptors were taken from a human donor with acute COVID-19. The donor label of this sample is uncertain.

The chain combines TRBV7-9 with TRBJ1-5, with a possible D match to TRBD1 (5 bases). V lost 1 base, J lost 1 base, and 5 bases lay in between. CDR1 SEHNR and CDR2 FQNEAQ come from the germline V gene (reference sequence). The CDR3 contains 14 residues. The CDR3 is CASSLEGSNQPQHF. In DNA, the CDR3 is TGTGCCAGCAGCTTAGAGGGGAGCAATCAGCCCCAGCATTTT.

The J gene is TRBJ2-1, the V gene TRBV7-2, with D perhaps TRBD2 (5 bases). The V gene's germline CDR1 is SGHTA and CDR2 FQGNSA. Trimming stripped 7 bases from V and 4 bases from J, with 17 bases between. The CDR3 has 15 residues. CDR3: CASIQALASYNEQFF. The CDR3 bases are TGTGCCAGCATCCAGGCCCTAGCTTCTTACAATGAGCAGTTCTTC.